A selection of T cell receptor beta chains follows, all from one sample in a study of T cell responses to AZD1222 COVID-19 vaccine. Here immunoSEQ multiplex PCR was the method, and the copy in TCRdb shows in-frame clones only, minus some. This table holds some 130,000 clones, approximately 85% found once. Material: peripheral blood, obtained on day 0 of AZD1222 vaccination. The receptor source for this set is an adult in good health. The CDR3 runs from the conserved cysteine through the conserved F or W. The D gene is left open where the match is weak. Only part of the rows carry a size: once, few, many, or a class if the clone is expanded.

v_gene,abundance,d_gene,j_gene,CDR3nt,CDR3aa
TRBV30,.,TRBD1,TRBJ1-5,TGTGCCTGGAGTGTACCGGGACAGTGGGGAGGGAAGCCCCAGCATTTT,CAWSVPGQWGGKPQHF
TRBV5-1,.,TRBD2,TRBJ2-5,TGCGCCAGCAGCCGAGGACTAGCGGGAGGGGTGGAGACCCAGTACTTC,CASSRGLAGGVETQYF
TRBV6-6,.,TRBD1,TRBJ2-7,TGTGCCAGCAATCCCTCCGGGACAGGGGGCGACGAGCAGTACTTC,CASNPSGTGGDEQYF
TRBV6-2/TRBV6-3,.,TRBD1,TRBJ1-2,TGTGCCAGCAGCAGTGACAGGGGCAACTATGGCTACACCTTC,CASSSDRGNYGYTF
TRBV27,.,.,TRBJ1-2,TGTGCCAGCAGTTTACAGGGCTATGGCTACACCTTC,CASSLQGYGYTF
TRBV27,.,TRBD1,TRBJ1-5,TGTGCCAGCAGTTTAAAGGACAGGGGTAAGAATCAGCCCCAGCATTTT,CASSLKDRGKNQPQHF
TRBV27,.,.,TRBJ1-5,TGTGCCAGCCATCCAGCAGGGAGCAATCAGCCCCAGCATTTT,CASHPAGSNQPQHF
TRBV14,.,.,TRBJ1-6,TGTGCCAGCAGCCAAGATAGGTCACCCCTCCACTTT,CASSQDRSPLHF
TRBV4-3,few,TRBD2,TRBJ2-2,TGCGCCAGCAGCCAAGAAACGGGGCTAGCGGGAGTATGGACCGGGGAGCTGTTTTTT,CASSQETGLAGVWTGELFF
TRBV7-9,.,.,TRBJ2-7,TGTGCCAGCAGCTCCACCAGGGGCGAGCAGTACTTC,CASSSTRGEQYF
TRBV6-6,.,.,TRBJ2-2,TGTGCCAGCAGGCCCCCTGGGACATACACCGGGGAGCTGTTTTTT,CASRPPGTYTGELFF
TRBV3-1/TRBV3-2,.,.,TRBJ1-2,TGTGCCAGCAGCCAGAGGGCCGCCTATGGCTACACCTTC,CASSQRAAYGYTF
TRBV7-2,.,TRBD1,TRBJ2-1,TGTGCCAGCAGCTCCAGGGGGAAAGGTTCCTACAATGAGCAGTTCTTC,CASSSRGKGSYNEQFF
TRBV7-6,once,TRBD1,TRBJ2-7,TGTGCCAGCAGCCCATCCGGGACAGAAATACCCTACGAGCAGTACTTC,CASSPSGTEIPYEQYF
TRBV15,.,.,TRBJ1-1,TGTGCCACCAGCAGACCATTAGCCCCAGACGGCACTGAAGCTTTCTTT,CATSRPLAPDGTEAFF
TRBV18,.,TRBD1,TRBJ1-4,TGTGCCAGCTCACGACAGGGGCGGGCTAATGAAAAACTGTTTTTT,CASSRQGRANEKLFF
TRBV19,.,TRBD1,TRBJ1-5,TGTGCCAGTAGTATAGGGGCAGGGGGCGCCGGTCAGCCCCAGCATTTT,CASSIGAGGAGQPQHF
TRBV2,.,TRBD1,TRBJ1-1,TGTGCCAGCAGTGGTGATACAGGGGGTCACACTGAAGCTTTCTTT,CASSGDTGGHTEAFF
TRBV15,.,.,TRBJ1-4,TGTGCCACCAGCGGTCGGCCTCCGGCAGCTAATGAAAAACTGTTTTTT,CATSGRPPAANEKLFF
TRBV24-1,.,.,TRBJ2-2,TGTGCCACCAGATCACAGGGATCCGGGGAGCTGTTTTTT,CATRSQGSGELFF
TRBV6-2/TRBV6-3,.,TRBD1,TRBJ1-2,TGTGCCAGCAGTCCGACTGGACAGGGTACGAGCTATGGCTACACCTTC,CASSPTGQGTSYGYTF
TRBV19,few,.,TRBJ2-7,TGTGCCAGTAGTCCGGACTCCTCCTCCTACGAGCAGTACTTC,CASSPDSSSYEQYF